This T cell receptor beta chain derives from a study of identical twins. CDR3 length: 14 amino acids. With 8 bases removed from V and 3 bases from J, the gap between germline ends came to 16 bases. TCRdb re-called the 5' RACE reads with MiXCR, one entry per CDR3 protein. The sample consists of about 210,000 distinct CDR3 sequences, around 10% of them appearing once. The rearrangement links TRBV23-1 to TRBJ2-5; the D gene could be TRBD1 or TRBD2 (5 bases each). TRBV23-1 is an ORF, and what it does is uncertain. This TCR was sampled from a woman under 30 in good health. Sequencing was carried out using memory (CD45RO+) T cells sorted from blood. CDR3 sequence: CASPHSDSKETQYF. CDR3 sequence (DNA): TGCGCCAGCCCTCATAGCGACAGTAAAGAGACCCAGTACTTC.